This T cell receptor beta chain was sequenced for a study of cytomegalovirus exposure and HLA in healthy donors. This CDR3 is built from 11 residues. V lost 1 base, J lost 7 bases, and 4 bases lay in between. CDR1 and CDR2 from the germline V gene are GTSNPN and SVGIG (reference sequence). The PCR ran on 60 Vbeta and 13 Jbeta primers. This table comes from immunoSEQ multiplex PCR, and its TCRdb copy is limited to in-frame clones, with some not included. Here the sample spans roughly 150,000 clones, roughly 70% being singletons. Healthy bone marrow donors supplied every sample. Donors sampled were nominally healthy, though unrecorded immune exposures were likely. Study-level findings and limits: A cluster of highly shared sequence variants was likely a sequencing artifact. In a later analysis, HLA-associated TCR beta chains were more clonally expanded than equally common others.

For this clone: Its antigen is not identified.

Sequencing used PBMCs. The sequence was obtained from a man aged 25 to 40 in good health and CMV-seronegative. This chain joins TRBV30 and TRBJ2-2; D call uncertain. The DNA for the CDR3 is TGTGCCTGGAGTGATATCGGGGAGCTGTTTTTT. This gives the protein CAWSDIGELFF.